This entry lists 10 T cell receptor beta chains sequenced from one sample in a study of OX40 agonist ivuxolimab in advanced cancers. Produced via immunoSEQ multiplex PCR; TCRdb's table is partial and in-frame only. The sample records roughly 80,000 clones, roughly 86% being singletons. The sample here was CD4+ or CD8+ T cells sorted from blood, taken in a trial of the OX40 agonist ivuxolimab. The source of these receptors is an adult with an advanced solid tumor such as melanoma, head and neck, liver or kidney cancer.

A few counts support this clone. V usage is TRBV18 and J usage is TRBJ1-1; D uncertain. Between the trimmed V and J ends, which lost 3 bases and 6 bases, there was a span of 5 bases. This CDR3 comprises 11 residues. Germline V CDR1 and CDR2: KGHSH, LQKENI. DNA of the CDR3: TGTGCCAGCTCACCCGACTCTGAAGCTTTCTTT. Translation: CASSPDSEAFF.

The chain has TRBV5-4 and TRBJ1-2, with D unclear. Germline assignment: CDR1 SGHNT and CDR2 YYREEE (reference sequence). Between the trimmed V and J ends, which lost 0 bases and 8 bases, there was a span of 11 bases. This CDR3 is 13 amino acids long. The CDR3 loop is CASSLVGRRGYTF. CDR3 bases: TGTGCCAGCAGCTTGGTGGGCAGGAGGGGCTACACCTTC.

The J gene is TRBJ2-3, the V gene TRBV28, with D perhaps assigned TRBD1 or TRBD2 (5 bases each). From germline, CDR1 is MDHEN and CDR2 SYDVKM. The V gene lost 2 bases and the J gene lost 7 bases, with 22 bases spanning the gap. This CDR3 comprises 17 residues. The CDR3 DNA reads as TGTGCCAGCAGTTTACTCTTCGGTGGGAGTGGGGCCAATACGCAGTATTTT. Its translation is CASSLLFGGSGANTQYF.

This chain uses TRBV6-1 with TRBJ1-5; D is undetermined. The CDR3 is 13 residues long. Germline V gene sequence: CDR1 MNHNS, CDR2 SASEGT. The ends were cut back, 6 bases at V and 5 bases at J, with 11 bases in the middle. CDR3 nucleotide sequence: TGTGCCAGCAGGGTACAGCTCGATCAGCCCCAGCATTTT. As protein: CASRVQLDQPQHF.

This chain uses TRBV10-2 with TRBJ2-7; 11 positions agree with TRBD2. V gave up 7 bases and J gave up 6 bases; unmatched junction bases: 2. Germline CDR1 and CDR2: WSHSY and SAAADI. The CDR3 has 12 amino acids. CDR3 sequence: CASKLAGAEQYF. The DNA for the CDR3 is TGCGCCAGCAAACTAGCGGGGGCCGAGCAGTACTTC.

V is TRBV27 and J is TRBJ2-4; 11 bases map to TRBD1. The CDR3 is 13 residues long. The germline gives CDR1 MNHEY, CDR2 SMNVEV (reference sequence). With 6 bases clipped from V and 9 bases from J, the junction kept 4 bases outside the gene matches. The CDR3, as DNA: TGTGCCAGCAGCCGGGACAGGGGGAGCATTCAGTACTTC. Translating gives CASSRDRGSIQYF.

The J gene is TRBJ2-7, the V gene TRBV28; D is possibly TRBD2 (6 bases). V gave up 5 bases and J gave up 6 bases, with 17 bases separating them. The CDR3 consists of 14 residues. Germline V gives CDR1 MDHEN, CDR2 SYDVKM. The CDR3 region has the DNA TGTGCCAGCAGTCCCCAGCGGGTCTCTAGCGAGCAGTACTTC. As protein: CASSPQRVSSEQYF. Using reference TRBV28 and TRBJ2-7 for the parts outside the CDR3, the full variable domain is DVKVTQSSRYLVKRTGEKVFLECVQDMDHENMFWYRQDPGLGLRLIYFSYDVKMKEKGDIPEGYSVSREKKERFSLILESASTNQTSMYLCASSPQRVSSEQYFGPGTRLTVT.

The chain uses TRBV7-2 and TRBJ1-1, with unresolved D. The CDR3 runs to 14 residues. Germline CDR1 and CDR2: SGHTA and FQGNSA. Deletions cut 5 bases from V and 5 bases from J, with 15 bases between. The CDR3 sequence: CASSVTSAGTEAFF. DNA for the CDR3: TGTGCCAGCAGCGTGACCTCGGCCGGGACTGAAGCTTTCTTT.

This clone turned up a few times. V and J are TRBV29-1 and TRBJ2-5, with D unclear. Deletions cut 6 bases from V and 5 bases from J, with 13 bases between. The V gene's germline CDR1 is SQVTM and CDR2 ANQGSEA. The CDR3 has 12 residues. The CDR3 loop is CSVSTVMETQYF. CDR3 in DNA: TGCAGCGTCTCAACCGTTATGGAGACCCAGTACTTC.

The CDR3 here is CASSPIRGETQYF. The CDR3 DNA sequence: TGCGCCAGCAGCCCAATTCGTGGGGAGACCCAGTACTTC. The chain joins TRBV10-1 to TRBJ2-5; D ambiguous. This CDR3 contains 13 residues. The germline V gene has CDR1 WNHNN and CDR2 SYGVQD (reference sequence). Trimming cost V 6 bases and J 5 bases, with 13 bases left between them.